This T cell receptor beta chain came from a study of CDR3 diversity in severe acne. Germline loops: CDR1 DFQATT, CDR2 SNEGSKA (reference sequence). V dropped 6 bases and J dropped 3 bases, with 9 bases sitting between them. CDR3 length: 12 residues. TCRdb re-called the PCR reads through MiXCR, storing one row per CDR3 protein. The sample includes some 85,000 distinct CDR3 sequences, approximately 49% of them seen just once. There are many counts of this clonotype. The sequenced sample consisted of blood. The V gene is TRBV20-1, the J gene TRBJ2-1; D is perhaps TRBD2 (5 bases). This clonotype was sampled from a male donor with severe acne vulgaris. CDR3: CSAQRDYNEQFF. CDR3 sequence (DNA): TGCAGTGCCCAGAGGGACTACAATGAGCAGTTCTTC.